The 7 T cell receptor beta chains presented below share a single source sample, sequenced in a study of vaccination and CD4 T cells after COVID-19. Treatment denoted: approximately nine-day PBMC culture with coronavirus spike peptide pools or control peptides (ViraFEST assay). Their cognate antigens are unknown. Cultured CD4+ T cells had their DNA profiled by the Oncomine TCR Beta short-read assay. In TCRdb, the PCR reads were re-called with MiXCR into one record per CDR3 protein. The repertoire has about 7,000 distinct CDR3 sequences, 73% of them found once; the top ten carry 16%. The sample taken for sequencing was CD4+ T cells from blood, cultured in vitro. These receptors all stem from a human donor who had recovered from COVID-19.

This clonotype was seen a few times. This chain joins TRBV5-1 and TRBJ2-7; 9 bases line up with TRBD2. V shed 7 bases and J 4 bases; nucleotides not matched to a gene: 3. The CDR3 length is 12 residues. The germline V gene encodes CDR1 SGHRS and CDR2 YFSETQ. CDR3 loop: CASGREGYEQYF. The CDR3 bases are TGCGCCAGCGGGCGGGAGGGGTACGAGCAGTACTTC.

V and J are TRBV7-2 and TRBJ2-5, with D hard to call. Germline V gene lookup returns CDR1 SGHTA and CDR2 FQGNSA. V gave up 1 base and J gave up 1 base, with 7 bases separating them. The CDR3 length is 14 residues. The CDR3 loop reads CASSLGGRQETQYF. The CDR3 DNA reads TGTGCCAGCAGCTTAGGCGGACGCCAAGAGACCCAGTACTTC.

This clonotype was found once. This chain joins TRBV20-1 and TRBJ2-1, with 8 bases lining up with TRBD2. Germline V gene data show CDR1 as DFQATT and CDR2 as SNEGSKA (reference sequence). V dropped 5 bases and J dropped 7; count of bases not matched to a gene: 19. The CDR3 is 17 residues long. The CDR3, as DNA: TGCAGTGCTCTTAGGTCTCGTGGAGCGGGAGCTCGGAATGAGCAGTTCTTC. This codes for CSALRSRGAGARNEQFF.

This rearrangement joins TRBV10-1 to TRBJ1-1; 7 bases fit TRBD1. The CDR3 loop spans 13 amino acids. Trimming removed 2 bases from V and 8 bases from J; junction bases left unmatched: 5. Germline lookup yields CDR1 WNHNN and CDR2 SYGVQD (reference sequence). Here the CDR3 DNA reads TGCGCCAGCAGTGAGGCCACGGACAGGGAAGCTTTCTTT. This codes for CASSEATDREAFF.

The V and J genes are TRBV2 and TRBJ1-2, with D possibly TRBD1 on 5 matching bases. The ends were cut back, 7 bases at V and 0 bases at J, with 12 bases in the middle. Germline V lookup: CDR1 SNHLY, CDR2 FYNNEI. The CDR3 has 14 residues. CDR3 sequence: CASTQGRTNYGYTF. The CDR3 DNA sequence: TGTGCCAGCACCCAGGGACGGACTAACTATGGCTACACCTTC.

The rearrangement uses TRBV20-1 and TRBJ1-2; TRBD1 is a possible D gene (5 bases). CDR1 is DFQATT, CDR2 SNEGSKA, per germline (reference sequence). CDR3 size: 15 residues. The V end lost 1 base, the J end lost 4 bases, and 16 bases lay between the germline ends. CDR3 coding DNA: TGCAGTGCTAGAGGGAACAGGCGGACACTCTATGGCTACACCTTC. It encodes CSARGNRRTLYGYTF.

The V and J genes are TRBV28 and TRBJ2-7; unclear D gene. There are 13 residues in the CDR3. Germline assignment: CDR1 MDHEN and CDR2 SYDVKM. With 3 bases removed from V and 6 bases from J, the gap between germline ends came to 12 bases. CDR3 coding DNA: TGTGCCAGCAGTTTCACGCTAGTTGCCGAGCAGTACTTC. It specifies CASSFTLVAEQYF.